This TCR beta chain was captured in a study of blood T cell repertoires in COVID-19 (dated by TCRdb to 2020 to 2022). With regard to the full study: Samples from collaborators originated in the United States, Italy and Spain and spanned both the acute and convalescent phases of COVID-19. The prospective study material was composed of cDNA or gDNA derived from T cells, B-cell-depleted T cells, or PBMCs. The dataset comprised deeply sampled blood TCRbeta repertoires from subjects exposed to, actively infected with, or recovered from COVID-19. The repertoires were released in a freely available public database intended as a resource for research on the immune response to SARS-CoV-2. Samples came from the ongoing ImmuneRACE study (first 160 participants) plus 1,254 subjects from 6 global collaborators. Nearly every sample came with metadata listing a de-identified subject ID, COVID-19 status, age in years and sex. Where HLA class I and class II types were available, the types were taken from metadata supplied by the sample provider, not from assay-based typing.

TCRbeta CDR3 regions were amplified from genomic DNA by means of the immunoSEQ Assay, a bias-controlled multiplex PCR. For the original study's pipeline: The number of nucleated cells in each sample was estimated from the amplification of reference gene primers within the assay. To quantify the absolute abundance of each unique TCRbeta CDR3 rearrangement, sequence reads were collapsed and filtered. For each sample, productive Simpson clonality was calculated as the square root of Simpson's diversity index over productive rearrangements. Sourced from immuneACCESS, this table was stored by TCRdb with only in-frame sequences that have V and J called. A share of the clones is absent; for the studies checked, an unresolved V gene accounts for under half, and the remainder has no known explanation. V and J calls and clone size are as listed in that table; D and trimming were resolved from the DNA. This sample comprises approximately 100,000 clones, around 90% of them detected only once. The ten largest account for around 6% of the sample.

What the study reported, not specific to this receptor: The quantity of clinical and demographic metadata differed by source and by participant and was supplied without curation.

Taken from the germline V gene, the CDR1 and CDR2 loops are MDHEN and SYDVKM. The V end gives up 4 bases and the J end 1 base, leaving 7 bases in the junction not matched to a gene. Its CDR3 holds 16 amino acids, cysteine through phenylalanine. Here the CDR3 DNA is all that survives: 48 bases in frame from base 1. Turning to this clone: The antigen this receptor binds is unknown. One base away there is no much larger clone; base qualities are not given.

The collaborating institutions used their own protocols to collect whole blood in K2EDTA tubes. Collaborator samples were shipped for TCRbeta analysis as frozen whole blood, isolated PBMCs, or DNA extracted from either sample type. The sequence was obtained from a woman aged 55-70 years with acute or convalescent COVID-19. Sequencing was carried out using peripheral blood. The V gene is TRBV28 and the J gene is TRBJ1-1; a stretch of 9 junction bases matches TRBD1. The CDR3 amino acid sequence is: CASSYRGRRWNTEAFF. The bases are TGTGCCAGCAGTTACAGGGGGCGTCGTTGGAACACTGAAGCTTTCTTT.